These T cell receptor beta chains were read from a single sample in a study of shared clonotypes between healthy human individuals. TCRdb keeps only in-frame clones here, not all; method: immunoSEQ multiplex PCR. The table records around 2.1 million clones, under 97% of them present only once. The source material was naive CD4+ T cells sorted from blood. The receptors here all came from a man in his late teens or twenties in good health. The CDR3 runs from the conserved cysteine through the conserved F or W. D genes are given only for firm matches. Clone sizes are given selectively: once, few, many, or a class where the clone is expanded.

D: .; V: TRBV2; J: TRBJ1-2; size: once; CDR3: CASSEVRNTF; DNA: TGTGCCAGCAGTGAAGTCCGTAACACCTTC
D: .; V: TRBV10-3; J: TRBJ2-7; size: .; CDR3: CAISESKSLSSYEQYF; DNA: TGTGCCATCAGTGAGTCGAAAAGCCTCAGCTCCTACGAGCAGTACTTC
D: TRBD2; V: TRBV10-1; J: TRBJ2-1; size: .; CDR3: CASARSGEGYNEQFF; DNA: TGCGCCAGCGCCAGAAGCGGGGAGGGGTACAATGAGCAGTTCTTC
D: .; V: TRBV29-1; J: TRBJ2-7; size: .; CDR3: CSVSRANEQYF; DNA: TGCAGCGTTTCCAGGGCGAACGAGCAGTACTTC
D: TRBD2; V: TRBV9; J: TRBJ2-5; size: .; CDR3: CASSVSGMGETQYF; DNA: TGTGCCAGCAGCGTCAGCGGGATGGGCGAGACCCAGTACTTC
D: .; V: TRBV25-1; J: TRBJ1-4; size: once; CDR3: CASQDRGVGKLFF; DNA: TGTGCCAGCCAAGATCGGGGAGTCGGAAAACTGTTTTTT
D: .; V: TRBV20-1; J: TRBJ2-1; size: .; CDR3: CSATYNEQFF; DNA: TGCAGTGCTACTTACAATGAGCAGTTCTTC
D: TRBD1; V: TRBV10-3; J: TRBJ2-1; size: .; CDR3: CAISVGTGGSYNEQFF; DNA: TGTGCCATCAGTGTAGGGACAGGGGGCTCGTACAATGAGCAGTTCTTC
D: .; V: TRBV25-1; J: TRBJ2-5; size: once; CDR3: CASLGETQYF; DNA: TGTGCCAGCCTGGGAGAGACCCAGTACTTC
D: .; V: TRBV5-6; J: TRBJ1-5; size: .; CDR3: CASSLGTAREPQHF; DNA: TGTGCCAGCAGCTTAGGAACAGCACGAGAGCCCCAGCATTTT
D: .; V: TRBV2; J: TRBJ2-7; size: .; CDR3: CASSGRTSSYEQYF; DNA: TGTGCCAGCAGTGGGCGTACTAGCTCCTACGAGCAGTACTTC
D: .; V: TRBV28; J: TRBJ2-2; size: .; CDR3: CASSSLPAGLFF; DNA: TGTGCCAGCAGTTCCCTTCCGGCAGGGCTTTTTTTT
D: .; V: TRBV30; J: TRBJ2-2; size: .; CDR3: CAWRQGTSTGELFF; DNA: TGTGCCTGGAGACAGGGAACTAGTACCGGGGAGCTGTTTTTT
D: .; V: TRBV21-1; J: TRBJ2-7; size: .; CDR3: CASSKVDSYEQYF; DNA: TGTGCCAGCAGCAAAGTGGACAGCTACGAGCAGTACTTC
D: .; V: TRBV6-1; J: TRBJ1-6; size: .; CDR3: CASSEAGRFSGDSPF; DNA: TGTGCCAGCAGTGAAGCAGGCAGGTTCAGTGGAGATTCACCGTTT
D: .; V: TRBV5-4; J: TRBJ2-5; size: .; CDR3: CASSPGLQETQYF; DNA: TGTGCCAGCAGCCCGGGGCTTCAAGAGACCCAGTACTTC
D: .; V: TRBV5-1; J: TRBJ2-5; size: .; CDR3: CASSQTPGDQETQYF; DNA: TGCGCCAGCAGTCAAACACCGGGGGACCAAGAGACCCAGTACTTC
D: .; V: TRBV19; J: TRBJ1-1; size: .; CDR3: CASSIRREAFF; DNA: TGTGCCAGTAGTATCAGGAGGGAAGCTTTCTTT
D: .; V: TRBV7-9; J: TRBJ1-1; size: .; CDR3: CASSLAQGNTEAFF; DNA: TGTGCCAGCAGCTTAGCTCAGGGGAACACTGAAGCTTTCTTT
D: .; V: TRBV6-5; J: TRBJ1-2; size: .; CDR3: CAARGGREYGYTF; DNA: TGTGCCGCCCGAGGGGGGCGAGAGTATGGCTACACCTTC
D: .; V: TRBV2; J: TRBJ1-6; size: .; CDR3: CASRSGSGNSPLHF; DNA: TGTGCCAGCAGATCCGGGAGCGGTAATTCACCCCTCCACTTT
D: .; V: TRBV5-4; J: TRBJ1-2; size: .; CDR3: CASSFGGQGYGYTF; DNA: TGTGCCAGCAGCTTCGGGGGGCAAGGCTATGGCTACACCTTC
D: .; V: TRBV7-6; J: TRBJ2-6; size: .; CDR3: CASSQSRVAGANVLTF; DNA: TGTGCCAGCAGCCAGTCCCGGGTTGCTGGGGCCAACGTCCTGACTTTC
D: TRBD2; V: TRBV11-2; J: TRBJ2-1; size: .; CDR3: CASSPSRGGSEQFF; DNA: TGTGCCAGCAGCCCTTCCCGGGGGGGTAGTGAGCAGTTCTTC
D: .; V: TRBV5-1; J: TRBJ2-7; size: .; CDR3: CASSLGLLYEQYF; DNA: TGCGCCAGCAGCTTGGGACTTCTCTACGAGCAGTACTTC
D: .; V: TRBV5-4; J: TRBJ1-2; size: .; CDR3: CASSSQEDYGYTF; DNA: TGTGCCAGCAGCTCTCAGGAAGACTATGGCTACACCTTC
D: TRBD1; V: TRBV6-5; J: TRBJ1-2; size: .; CDR3: CASSLMSGQGYGYTF; DNA: TGTGCCAGCAGTTTGATGTCGGGACAGGGATATGGCTACACCTTC
D: .; V: TRBV28; J: TRBJ2-7; size: once; CDR3: CASSSGGPGSYEQYF; DNA: TGTGCCAGCAGTTCGGGTGGGCCTGGCTCCTACGAGCAGTACTTC
D: .; V: TRBV11-2; J: TRBJ2-1; size: .; CDR3: CASSSLRGAGTYNEQFF; DNA: TGTGCCAGCAGCTCCCTCAGGGGTGCAGGGACCTACAATGAGCAGTTCTTC
D: .; V: TRBV11-3; J: TRBJ2-1; size: .; CDR3: CASSLDSGTSSYNEQFF; DNA: TGTGCCAGCAGCTTAGATAGCGGTACTAGCTCCTACAATGAGCAGTTCTTC
D: .; V: TRBV30; J: TRBJ2-3; size: .; CDR3: CACSQGISTDTQYF; DNA: TGTGCCTGCTCCCAGGGAATAAGCACAGATACGCAGTATTTT
D: .; V: TRBV4-1; J: TRBJ2-1; size: .; CDR3: CASSQGGSYNEQFF; DNA: TGCGCCAGCAGCCAAGGGGGCTCCTACAATGAGCAGTTCTTC
D: .; V: TRBV7-6; J: TRBJ1-3; size: .; CDR3: CASSLAPRALAGGNTIYF; DNA: TGTGCCAGCAGCTTAGCGCCCCGGGCCCTTGCCGGAGGGAACACCATATATTTT
D: TRBD1; V: TRBV5-4; J: TRBJ2-5; size: .; CDR3: CASSSGQVQETQYF; DNA: TGTGCCAGCAGCTCAGGACAGGTCCAAGAGACCCAGTACTTC
D: TRBD2; V: TRBV5-1; J: TRBJ2-1; size: .; CDR3: CASSLAGEGHEQFF; DNA: TGCGCCAGCAGCTTGGCCGGGGAGGGCCATGAGCAGTTCTTC